This T cell receptor beta chain was identified during a study of T cell responses to AZD1222 COVID-19 vaccine. About this clone itself: What it recognizes is unknown.

Study-level results: The study reported that nearly half of spike-specific TCRs target unmutated variant regions. Donors were mostly white British, more females; clonal diversity possibly underestimated.

Measured with immunoSEQ multiplex PCR; TCRdb has only the in-frame clones, and not every one. The sample comprises approximately 170,000 clones, 91% of which are singletons, and approximately 4.8% rests with the top ten. Trimming took 4 bases from V and 0 from J, leaving 13 bases between them. Germline V CDR1 and CDR2: LNHDA, SQIVND (reference sequence). The CDR3 has 15 residues. The chain carries TRBV19 and TRBJ2-7; D ambiguous. Specimen: peripheral blood, collected on day 0 of AZD1222 vaccination. The sequence was collected from an adult in good health. CDR3: CASSTSHVGSYEQYF. Written as DNA, the CDR3 is TGTGCCAGTAGTACTTCCCACGTGGGCTCCTACGAGCAGTACTTC.